Presented here are 29 T cell receptor beta chains from one specimen sequenced in a study of shared clonotypes between healthy human individuals. The protocol was immunoSEQ multiplex PCR, while the TCRdb copy is restricted to in-frame clones and leaves out a portion. The data show fewer than 1.8 million clones, 98% seen once. Sequencing was done on a sample of naive CD4+ T cells sorted from blood. Subset indicated: CD45RA+ positively selected. These receptors all stem from a man aged 30 to 39 in good health.

The V gene is TRBV15, the J gene TRBJ1-2, with D perhaps TRBD1 (6 bases). The CDR3 length is 17 residues. The V end lost 0 bases, the J end lost 8 bases, and 22 bases lay between the germline ends. Germline CDR1 LNHNV, CDR2 YYDKDF (reference sequence). As DNA, the CDR3 is TGTGCCACCAGCAGAGATGCATTTTTCGCAGGGGAGGAGGGCTACACCTTC. Translating gives CATSRDAFFAGEEGYTF.

The gene calls are TRBV5-6 and TRBJ2-7; TRBD1 or TRBD2 may be the D gene (5 bases each). The V and J ends lost 2 bases and 7 bases respectively, with 10 bases between them. The CDR3 runs 12 residues. Germline V gene data show CDR1 as SGHDT and CDR2 as YYEEEE. In DNA form, the CDR3 reads TGTGCCAGCAGCTTCCGGGGCGGTGAGCAGTACTTC. Protein: CASSFRGGEQYF.

The V call is TRBV11-2, the J call TRBJ2-1; D remains unclear. The CDR3 is made up of 14 amino acids. V was trimmed by 2 bases and J by 5 bases, leaving 10 bases between them. Germline values: CDR1 SGHAT, CDR2 FQNNGV. CDR3 DNA sequence: TGTGCCAGCAGCTTAATGGGCTCGGACAATGAGCAGTTCTTC. Translated: CASSLMGSDNEQFF.

The chain links TRBV28 to TRBJ2-7; 7 bases are a match to TRBD2. V gave up 5 bases and J gave up 4 bases; unmatched junction bases: 11. Germline V gene data show CDR1 as MDHEN and CDR2 as SYDVKM. The CDR3 contains 15 residues. As DNA, the CDR3 is TGTGCCAGCAGTAACCTCTTGCGGGGGTTGTACGAGCAGTACTTC. It encodes CASSNLLRGLYEQYF.

This rearrangement joins TRBV28 to TRBJ1-5, with D maybe TRBD1 (6 bases). The V end lost 7 bases, the J end lost 4 bases, and 8 bases lay between the germline ends. CDR3 length: 12 residues. The V gene's germline CDR1 is MDHEN and CDR2 SYDVKM. The CDR3 is CASNQGNQPQHF. The CDR3 nucleotides are TGTGCCAGCAATCAGGGGAATCAGCCCCAGCATTTT.

This sequence joins TRBV11-2 and TRBJ2-7; TRBD2 matches at 9 bases. Germline CDR1 is SGHAT and CDR2 is FQNNGV. The junction had 5 bases not matched to a gene; V was cut back by 3 bases and J by 2 bases. The CDR3 spans 15 residues. The CDR3 here is CASSLGSSGTYEQYF. CDR3 in DNA: TGTGCCAGCAGCTTGGGTTCTAGCGGGACCTACGAGCAGTACTTC.

The rearrangement uses TRBV12-5 and TRBJ2-3, with 9 bases that match TRBD1. The V gene end was trimmed by 1 base and the J gene end by 3 bases; junction bases not matched to a gene: 8. The germline CDR1 and CDR2 sequences are LGHNT and FRNRAP. The CDR3 has 17 amino acids. The CDR3 is CASGLATGTGRTDTQYF. The CDR3 bases are TGTGCTAGTGGTTTGGCGACCGGGACAGGGCGTACAGATACGCAGTATTTT.

This chain links TRBV4-3 with TRBJ2-7, with 7 bases that match TRBD1. There are 16 residues in the CDR3. CDR1 LGHNA and CDR2 YSLEER come from the germline V gene. The ends lost 0 bases at V and 5 bases at J; junction bases unmatched: 10. The CDR3, as DNA: TGCGCCAGCAGCCAAGAGCTTAGACAGGGCGGAAACGAGCAGTACTTC. Its protein product is CASSQELRQGGNEQYF.

The CDR3 spells CSPRPYTSYNEQFF. The DNA of the CDR3 is TGCAGCCCCCGCCCCTACACTTCCTACAATGAGCAGTTCTTC. The chain carries TRBV29-1 and TRBJ2-1, with D unresolved. The CDR3 runs to 14 residues. V lost 8 bases and J 1 base, leaving 15 bases between the germline ends. Germline V gives CDR1 SQVTM, CDR2 ANQGSEA.

The chain has TRBV29-1 and TRBJ2-7; 10 positions match TRBD1. CDR3 length: 13 amino acids. Germline V CDR1 and CDR2: SQVTM, ANQGSEA. V lost 5 bases, J lost 2 bases, and 3 bases stayed unmatched. CDR3: CSVCGTGAYEQYF. The CDR3 bases are TGCAGCGTTTGCGGGACAGGGGCCTACGAGCAGTACTTC.

V is TRBV28 and J is TRBJ2-7; D gene unclear. This CDR3 has 16 residues. Germline lookup yields CDR1 MDHEN and CDR2 SYDVKM. Between the trimmed V and J ends, which lost 3 bases and 5 bases, there was a span of 20 bases. CDR3 nucleotide sequence: TGTGCCAGCAGTTTCGGCATCGGCATGTTGAAGGACGAGCAGTACTTC. Translated, it gives CASSFGIGMLKDEQYF.

CDR3 nucleotides: TGTGCCAGCAGCGTATGGGTCTCTGGAAACACCATATATTTT. Translated: CASSVWVSGNTIYF. The chain couples TRBV9 to TRBJ1-3; D call uncertain. The CDR3 covers 14 residues. V was clipped by 1 base and J by 0 bases, with 5 bases between them. The V gene's germline CDR1 is SGDLS and CDR2 YYNGEE. The full variable domain, its missing parts supplied by reference TRBV9 and TRBJ1-3, is DSGVTQTPKHLITATGQRVTLRCSPRSGDLSVYWYQQSLDQGLQFLIQYYNGEERAKGNILERFSAQQFPDLHSELNLSSLELGDSALYFCASSVWVSGNTIYFGEGSWLTVV.

The chain joins TRBV2 to TRBJ1-2, with TRBD1 matching 10 bases. Germline-derived CDR1 and CDR2 are SNHLY and FYNNEI. The length of the CDR3 is 16 residues. The junction had 15 bases not matched to a gene; V was cut back by 6 bases and J by 8 bases. The chain's CDR3 is CASSTSGGQGTMGYTF. The CDR3 DNA follows: TGTGCCAGCAGCACGAGTGGGGGACAGGGGACTATGGGCTACACCTTC.

The chain couples TRBV6-5 to TRBJ1-3; 9 bases are a match to TRBD1. Unmatched junction bases numbered 5, after V lost 4 bases and J lost 4 bases. CDR3 length: 15 amino acids. Germline V gene data show CDR1 as MNHEY and CDR2 as SVGAGI. The CDR3 loop is CASSSTGGWGNTIYF. The CDR3 DNA reads as TGTGCCAGCAGTTCGACAGGGGGTTGGGGAAACACCATATATTTT.

This chain links TRBV19 with TRBJ1-4, with D unclear. V was cut by 4 bases and J by 8 bases, with 11 bases left in between. The V gene's germline CDR1 is LNHDA and CDR2 SQIVND (reference sequence). CDR3 size: 13 residues. The CDR3 DNA sequence: TGTGCCAGTAGTACGGTGGGTTTGGAAAAACTGTTTTTT. It specifies CASSTVGLEKLFF.

The V call is TRBV4-1, the J call TRBJ1-1; D uncertain. The CDR3 extends over 14 amino acids. Germline CDR1 MGHRA, CDR2 YSYEKL. V lost 4 bases to trimming and J lost 1 base, with 10 bases between them. This CDR3 reads CASSLRHGNTEAFF. The CDR3 region has the DNA TGCGCCAGCAGCCTCAGACACGGGAACACTGAAGCTTTCTTT.

The genes are TRBV18 and TRBJ2-5, with TRBD2 matching 13 bases. The CDR3 has 15 residues. CDR1 KGHSH and CDR2 LQKENI come from the germline V gene. The ends lost 5 bases at V and 6 bases at J; junction bases unmatched: 6. CDR3 sequence (DNA): TGTGCCAGCTCATGGACTAGCGGGAGTGAGCAGACCCAGTACTTC. The encoded protein is CASSWTSGSEQTQYF.

This chain connects TRBV11-2 to TRBJ1-4; 7 bases agree with TRBD1. V gave up 5 bases and J gave up 8 bases; unmatched junction bases: 17. CDR3 length equals 17 residues. Germline V CDR1 and CDR2: SGHAT, FQNNGV. CDR3 region: CASSQPLGQAGREKLFF. CDR3 nucleotide sequence: TGTGCCAGCAGCCAGCCCCTTGGACAGGCCGGCAGGGAAAAACTGTTTTTT.

The CDR3 region is CASSLSRGVRGYTF. CDR3 sequence (DNA): TGTGCCAGCAGCTTGTCCCGAGGGGTTCGTGGCTACACCTTC. The chain joins TRBV5-8 to TRBJ1-2, with D perhaps matching TRBD1 (5 bases). Germline lookup yields CDR1 SGHTS and CDR2 YDEGEE. V was pared by 1 base and J by 7 bases, with 14 bases between. The CDR3 contains 14 residues.

The V call is TRBV5-1, the J call TRBJ2-5; 13 positions match TRBD2. V was clipped by 3 bases and J by 7 bases; unmatched bases: 12. Looked up from germline, CDR1 is SGHRS and CDR2 is YFSETQ. The CDR3 extends over 17 amino acids. The DNA for the CDR3 is TGCGCCAGCAGCTCAGGACTAGCGGGAGCACGAGGGGTGACCCAGTACTTC. Its translation is CASSSGLAGARGVTQYF.

About this clone itself: The sample holds other DNA sequences that translate to the same CDR3. The chain combines TRBV28 with TRBJ1-2; no clear D. Germline V lookup: CDR1 MDHEN, CDR2 SYDVKM. Trimming removed 5 bases at V and 5 bases at J, with 6 bases between. This CDR3 has 11 amino acids. The CDR3 is CASSSLYGYTF. CDR3 bases: TGTGCCAGCAGTAGTTTGTATGGCTACACCTTC.

The chain links TRBV28 to TRBJ2-7; D is perhaps TRBD2 (7 bases). The CDR3 sequence is 13 residues long. Deletions cut 11 bases from V and 2 bases from J, with 16 bases between. CDR1 and CDR2 from the germline V gene are MDHEN and SYDVKM. The CDR3 loop is CASGGGDTYEQYF. The CDR3 DNA sequence: TGTGCCTCGGGAGGCGGGGACACCTACGAGCAGTACTTC.

This chain uses TRBV11-2 with TRBJ2-7; the match to TRBD1 covers 7 bases. J lost 4 bases, V lost 4 bases, and 10 bases had no gene match. CDR1 is SGHAT and CDR2 is FQNNGV in the germline V gene. The CDR3 is 15 amino acids. The CDR3 loop reads CASSSAGTASYEQYF. CDR3 bases: TGTGCCAGCAGCTCCGCCGGGACAGCCTCTTACGAGCAGTACTTC.

The chain carries TRBV28 and TRBJ2-7; 12 bases fit TRBD1. The germline gives CDR1 MDHEN, CDR2 SYDVKM. This CDR3 has 17 amino acids. V shed 2 bases, J shed 2 bases, and the junction held 7 bases outside the gene matches. The CDR3 nucleotides are TGTGCCAGCAGTTTAGCCGGGACAGGGGGCATGGCCTACGAGCAGTACTTC. Residues: CASSLAGTGGMAYEQYF.

This chain links TRBV2 with TRBJ2-5, with TRBD1 matching 11 bases. CDR1 SNHLY and CDR2 FYNNEI come from the germline V gene. CDR3 size: 15 residues. The V and J ends lost 6 bases and 5 bases, in that order; junction bases with no gene match: 8. The CDR3: CASRSGTGGFETQYF. The CDR3 DNA reads TGTGCCAGCAGATCCGGGACAGGGGGGTTTGAGACCCAGTACTTC.

This sequence joins TRBV6-5 and TRBJ1-4, with 7 bases aligning to TRBD1. The germline V gene has CDR1 MNHEY and CDR2 SVGAGI. V shed 2 bases, J shed 7 bases, and the junction held 10 bases outside the gene matches. CDR3 length: 16 residues. CDR3 region: CASSYTSRGWGEKLFF. Written as DNA, the CDR3 is TGTGCCAGCAGTTACACTTCCAGGGGGTGGGGTGAAAAACTGTTTTTT.

This rearrangement joins TRBV11-2 to TRBJ2-2, with D uncertain. This CDR3 has 11 residues. Trimming stripped 6 bases from V and 9 bases from J, with 8 bases between. Germline-derived CDR1 and CDR2 are SGHAT and FQNNGV. DNA of the CDR3: TGTGCCAGCAGTCCCGAGAGGGAGCTGTTTTTT. This translates into CASSPERELFF.

Note on this clone: This same CDR3 is encoded by further DNA sequences in the sample. This sequence joins TRBV5-1 and TRBJ2-5; no clear D gene. This CDR3 region has 15 residues. Trimming took 0 bases from V and 0 from J, leaving 9 bases between them. CDR1 and CDR2 (germline): SGHRS, YFSETQ. For the CDR3, the DNA is TGCGCCAGCAGCTTGGCCGGAACGTACCAAGAGACCCAGTACTTC. Translation gives CASSLAGTYQETQYF.

This chain connects TRBV20-1 to TRBJ2-1; no reliable D call. The CDR3 sequence is 8 residues long. Per germline, CDR1 DFQATT and CDR2 SNEGSKA (reference sequence). Trimming cost V 6 bases and J 12 bases, with 6 bases left between them. This chain's CDR3 is CSATWQFF. CDR3 sequence (DNA): TGCAGTGCCACATGGCAGTTCTTC.